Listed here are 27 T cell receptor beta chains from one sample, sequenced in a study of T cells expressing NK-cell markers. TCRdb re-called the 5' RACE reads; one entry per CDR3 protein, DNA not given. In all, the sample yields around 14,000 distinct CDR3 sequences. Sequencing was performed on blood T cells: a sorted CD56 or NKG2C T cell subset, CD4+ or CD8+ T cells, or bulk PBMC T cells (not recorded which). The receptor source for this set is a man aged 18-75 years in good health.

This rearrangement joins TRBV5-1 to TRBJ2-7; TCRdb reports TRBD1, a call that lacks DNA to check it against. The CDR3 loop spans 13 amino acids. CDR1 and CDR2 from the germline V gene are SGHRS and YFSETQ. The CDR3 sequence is CASSLRPGEEQYF.

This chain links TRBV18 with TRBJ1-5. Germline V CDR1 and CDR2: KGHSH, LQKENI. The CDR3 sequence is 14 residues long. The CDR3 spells CASSQRTGNQPQHF.

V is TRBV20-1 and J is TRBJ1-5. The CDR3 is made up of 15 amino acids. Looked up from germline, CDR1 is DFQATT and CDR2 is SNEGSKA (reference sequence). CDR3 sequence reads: CSAQDGYYSNQPQHF.

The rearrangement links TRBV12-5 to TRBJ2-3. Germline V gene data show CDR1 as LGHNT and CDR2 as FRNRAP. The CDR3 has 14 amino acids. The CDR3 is CASGTGFSTDTQYF.

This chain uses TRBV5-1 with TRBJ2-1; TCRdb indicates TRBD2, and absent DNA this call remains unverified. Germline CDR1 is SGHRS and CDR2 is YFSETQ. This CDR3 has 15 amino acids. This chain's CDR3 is CASSLLAGGSNEQFF.

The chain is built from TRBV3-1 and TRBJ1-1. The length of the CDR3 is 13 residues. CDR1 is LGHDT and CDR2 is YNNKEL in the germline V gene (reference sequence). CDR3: CASSQVDNTEAFF.

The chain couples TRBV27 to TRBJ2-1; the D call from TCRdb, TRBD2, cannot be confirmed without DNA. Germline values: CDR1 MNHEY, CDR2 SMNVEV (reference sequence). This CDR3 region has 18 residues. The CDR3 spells CASSLLGLARIAYNEQFF.

The CDR3 protein is CASSLGRRTSTDTQYF. This chain connects TRBV4-3 to TRBJ2-3. Germline assignment: CDR1 LGHNA and CDR2 YSLEER. The CDR3 sequence is 16 residues long.

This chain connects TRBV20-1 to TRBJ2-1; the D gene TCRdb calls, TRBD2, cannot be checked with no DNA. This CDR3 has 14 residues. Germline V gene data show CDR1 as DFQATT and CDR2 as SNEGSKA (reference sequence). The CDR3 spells CSAPGLASYNEQFF.

This CDR3 reads CASSFVAGGPDNEQFF. The rearrangement links TRBV12-3 or TRBV12-4 to TRBJ2-1. The CDR3 contains 16 residues.

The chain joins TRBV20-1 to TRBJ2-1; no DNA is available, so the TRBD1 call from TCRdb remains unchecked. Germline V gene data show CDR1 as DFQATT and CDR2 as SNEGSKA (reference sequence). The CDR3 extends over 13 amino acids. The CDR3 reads CSVGRPGSNEQFF.

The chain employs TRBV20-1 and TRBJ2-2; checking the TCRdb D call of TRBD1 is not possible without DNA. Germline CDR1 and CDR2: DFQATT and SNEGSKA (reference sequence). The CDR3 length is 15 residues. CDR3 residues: CSARRQDLNTGELFF.

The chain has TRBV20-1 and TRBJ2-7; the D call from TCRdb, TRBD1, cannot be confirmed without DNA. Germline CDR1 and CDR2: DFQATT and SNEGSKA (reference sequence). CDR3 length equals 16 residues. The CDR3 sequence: CSARDRAGTGVYEQYF.

CDR3 protein: CASSLTGGQPQHF. The rearrangement joins TRBV12-3 or TRBV12-4 to TRBJ1-5; TCRdb gives TRBD1 as the D gene, but with no DNA this cannot be confirmed. CDR3 length: 13 residues.

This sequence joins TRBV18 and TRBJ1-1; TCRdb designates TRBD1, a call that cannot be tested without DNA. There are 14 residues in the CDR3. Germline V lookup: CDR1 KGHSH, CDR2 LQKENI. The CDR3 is CASSPTQVNTEAFF.

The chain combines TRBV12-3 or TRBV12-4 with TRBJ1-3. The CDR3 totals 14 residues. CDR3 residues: CASSFIGTGNTIYF.

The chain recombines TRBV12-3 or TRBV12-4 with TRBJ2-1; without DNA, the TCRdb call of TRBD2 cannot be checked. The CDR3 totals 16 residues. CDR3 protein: CASSGGLAGGDNEQFF.

The CDR3 protein is CASSLLAGVSQFF. J is TRBJ2-1 and V is TRBV7-9; TCRdb's assignment of TRBD2 cannot be checked, as there is no DNA. CDR3 size: 13 residues. Germline CDR1 reads SEHNR; CDR2 reads FQNEAQ (reference sequence).

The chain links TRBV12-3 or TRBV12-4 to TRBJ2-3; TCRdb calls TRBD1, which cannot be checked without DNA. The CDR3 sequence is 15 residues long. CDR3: CASSIRDRATDTQYF.

This CDR3 is CASTRLAGGPSDTQYF. The chain recombines TRBV3-1 with TRBJ2-3; TCRdb calls TRBD2, which cannot be checked without DNA. This CDR3 spans 16 amino acids. Germline V gene data show CDR1 as LGHDT and CDR2 as YNNKEL (reference sequence).

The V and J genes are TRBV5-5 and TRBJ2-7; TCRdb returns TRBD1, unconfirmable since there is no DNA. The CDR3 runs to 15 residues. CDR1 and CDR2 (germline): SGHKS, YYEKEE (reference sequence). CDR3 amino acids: CASSLGFNAPYEQYF.

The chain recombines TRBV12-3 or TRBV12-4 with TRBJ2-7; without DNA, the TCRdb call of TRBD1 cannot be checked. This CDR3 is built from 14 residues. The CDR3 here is CASSATGQAYEQYF.

The CDR3 is CASSSERTGRAYNEQFF. This chain joins TRBV7-2 and TRBJ2-1; TCRdb proposes TRBD1, but this gene call is untestable without DNA. The CDR3 length is 17 residues. The germline gives CDR1 SGHTA, CDR2 FQGNSA. Full variable domain (rest looked up from reference TRBV7-2 and TRBJ2-1): GAGVSQSPSNKVTEKGKDVELRCDPISGHTALYWYRQSLGQGLEFLIYFQGNSAPDKSGLPSDRFSAERTGGSVSTLTIQRTQQEDSAVYLCASSSERTGRAYNEQFFGPGTRLTVL.

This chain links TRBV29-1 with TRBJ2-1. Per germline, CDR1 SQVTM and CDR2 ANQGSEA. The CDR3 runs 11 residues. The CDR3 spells CSVGRINEQFF.

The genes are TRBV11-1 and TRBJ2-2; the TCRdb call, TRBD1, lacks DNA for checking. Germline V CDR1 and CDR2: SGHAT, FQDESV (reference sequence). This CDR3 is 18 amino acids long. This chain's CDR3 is CASSPTIPGQGFTGELFF. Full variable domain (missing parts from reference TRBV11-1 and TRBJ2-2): EAEVAQSPRYKITEKSQAVAFWCDPISGHATLYWYRQILGQGPELLVQFQDESVVDDSQLPKDRFSAERLKGVDSTLKIQPAELGDSAMYLCASSPTIPGQGFTGELFFGEGSRLTVL.

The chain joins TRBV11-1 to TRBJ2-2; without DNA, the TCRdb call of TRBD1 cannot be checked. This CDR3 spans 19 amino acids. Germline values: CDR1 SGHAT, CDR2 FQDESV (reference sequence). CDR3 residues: CASSLQSRDSPTNTGELFF.

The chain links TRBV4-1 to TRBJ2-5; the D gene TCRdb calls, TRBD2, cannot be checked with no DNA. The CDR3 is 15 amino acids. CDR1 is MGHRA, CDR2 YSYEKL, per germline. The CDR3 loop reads CASSPAGGLRETQYF.